This T cell receptor beta chain was retrieved from a study of CD8+ T cells in alopecia areata. cDNA serving as the sequencing template came from extracted, reverse transcribed RNA. The data were produced by immunoSEQ multiplex PCR, yet TCRdb's version contains in-frame clones alone and is incomplete. The sample comprises 150,000 or so clones, roughly 58% of which are singletons, and 16% rests with the top ten. As to treatment: oral pan-JAK inhibitor, 5-10 mg twice daily. Germline-derived CDR1 and CDR2 are SGHDT and YYEEEE. V was cut by 0 bases and J by 7 bases, with 16 bases left in between. The CDR3 consists of 15 residues. This clone was counted once.

The V gene is TRBV5-6, the J gene TRBJ1-2; D is perhaps TRBD1 (5 bases). The material was CD4+ T cells sorted from blood, obtained at approximately week 56, from a patient treated with tofacitinib. This TCR was recovered from a human donor with alopecia areata. The CDR3 DNA reads as TGTGCCAGCAGCTTGGCCGCAGGGACGTACGGTGGCTACACCTTC. Translating it yields CASSLAAGTYGGYTF.